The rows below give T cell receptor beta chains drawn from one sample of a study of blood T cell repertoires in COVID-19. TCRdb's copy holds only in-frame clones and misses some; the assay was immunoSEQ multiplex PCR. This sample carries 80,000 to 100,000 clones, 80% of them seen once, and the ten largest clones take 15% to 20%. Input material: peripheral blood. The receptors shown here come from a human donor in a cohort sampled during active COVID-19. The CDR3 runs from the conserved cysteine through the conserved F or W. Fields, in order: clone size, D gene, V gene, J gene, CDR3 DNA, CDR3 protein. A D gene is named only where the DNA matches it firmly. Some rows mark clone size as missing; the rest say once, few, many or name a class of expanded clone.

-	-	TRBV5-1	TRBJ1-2	TGCGCCAGCAGCCCAGCGCAAGGGGCTGACTATGGCTACACCTTC	CASSPAQGADYGYTF
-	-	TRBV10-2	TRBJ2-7	TGCGCCAGCACCTTGAGAGATCTGGAGGGGCAGTACTTC	CASTLRDLEGQYF
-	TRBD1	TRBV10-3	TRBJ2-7	TGTGCCACCCAGACAGGGGAAGTATACGAGCAGTACTTC	CATQTGEVYEQYF
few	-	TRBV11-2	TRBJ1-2	TGTGCCAGCAGCTTAAAGCGTGGCTCCCCGGGCTACACCTTC	CASSLKRGSPGYTF
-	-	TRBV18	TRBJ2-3	TGTGCCAGCTCACCTCTCGCAGGGGCAGATACGCAGTATTTT	CASSPLAGADTQYF
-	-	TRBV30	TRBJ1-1	TGTGCCTGGAGTTTAGGGGTGACCACTGAAGCTTTCTTT	CAWSLGVTTEAFF
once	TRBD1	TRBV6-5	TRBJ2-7	TGTGCCAGTAAACGGGACAGTCCCTACGAGCAGTACTTC	CASKRDSPYEQYF
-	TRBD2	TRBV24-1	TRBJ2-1	TGTGCCACCAGTGATTTGGGGCGCGGGAGTAATGAGCAGTTCTTC	CATSDLGRGSNEQFF
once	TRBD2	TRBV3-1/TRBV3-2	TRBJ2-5	TGTGCCAGCAGCTTAATAGCGGGAGAGACCCAGTACTTC	CASSLIAGETQYF
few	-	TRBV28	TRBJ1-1	TGTGCCAGCAGTCCCCCGAGGAGGACTGAAGCTTTCTTT	CASSPPRRTEAFF
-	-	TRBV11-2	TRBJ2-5	TGTGCCAGCAGTGGGGGGGAGACCCAGTACTTC	CASSGGETQYF
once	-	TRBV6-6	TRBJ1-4	TGTGCCAGCAGTTATCGTCAGAAACAGGGAAAACTGTTTTTT	CASSYRQKQGKLFF
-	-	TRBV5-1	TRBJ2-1	TGCGCCAGCAGCTTGGCAGGATCCTACAATGAGCAGTTCTTC	CASSLAGSYNEQFF
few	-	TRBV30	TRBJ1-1	TGTGCCTGGGGACGGTTGAACACTGAAGCTTTCTTT	CAWGRLNTEAFF
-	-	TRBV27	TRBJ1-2	TGTGCCAGCAGTTCCTCAGCTAACTATGGCTACACCTTC	CASSSSANYGYTF
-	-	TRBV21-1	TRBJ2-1	TGTGCCAGCAGCGATATTCTAGCGGGAGGTGGCAATGAGCAGTTCTTC	CASSDILAGGGNEQFF
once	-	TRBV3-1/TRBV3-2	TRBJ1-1	TGTGCCAGCAGCCAAGGACGAGGGCGCTGGGCTTTCTTT	CASSQGRGRWAFF
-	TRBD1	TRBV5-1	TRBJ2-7	TGCGCCAGCAGCTCGACGGGACAGGCTCTTTACGAGCAGTACTTC	CASSSTGQALYEQYF
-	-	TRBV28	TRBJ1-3	TGTGCCAGCAGTCCGGGGTCTCTGAGTGGAAACACCATATATTTT	CASSPGSLSGNTIYF
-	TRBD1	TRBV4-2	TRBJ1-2	TGTGCCAGCAGCCCGCCCCAGGACAGGGGAGGTGGCTACACCTTC	CASSPPQDRGGGYTF
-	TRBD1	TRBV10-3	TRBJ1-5	TGTGCCACCAGAGACGGACAGGGAGCGTATCAGCCCCAGCATTTT	CATRDGQGAYQPQHF
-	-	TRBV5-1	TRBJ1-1	TGCGCCAGCAGCTTGGGTACGGGGAGGGGATTAGAAGCTTTCTTT	CASSLGTGRGLEAFF
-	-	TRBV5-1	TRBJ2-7	TGCGCCAGCAGCTGGTCTTGGACGGGATCGGAGGAGCAGTACTTC	CASSWSWTGSEEQYF
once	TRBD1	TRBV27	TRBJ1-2	TGTGCCAGCAGTCAGGGGGGCGTACGCCACTATGGCTACACCTTC	CASSQGGVRHYGYTF
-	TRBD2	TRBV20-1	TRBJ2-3	TGCAGTGCTAGTTTAGCGGGCCCGAAGGATACGCAGTATTTT	CSASLAGPKDTQYF
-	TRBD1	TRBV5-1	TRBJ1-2	TGCGCCAGCAGCTATGGAGGACAGGGTAACTATGGCTACACCTTC	CASSYGGQGNYGYTF
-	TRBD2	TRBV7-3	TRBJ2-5	TGTGCCAGCAGCTTAATGGGCGGGAGGGTGGAGACCCAGTACTTC	CASSLMGGRVETQYF
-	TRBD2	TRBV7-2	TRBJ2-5	TGTGCCAGCAGCCCTTCGGGACTAGCGAGCGTAGGACAGACCCAGTACTTC	CASSPSGLASVGQTQYF
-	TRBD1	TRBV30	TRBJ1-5	TGTGCCTGGGGCCGGGACAGAGATCAGCCCCAGCATTTT	CAWGRDRDQPQHF
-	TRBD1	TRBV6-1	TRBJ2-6	TGTGCCAGCAGTGCTCTGACAGGGGCCAACTCTGGGGCCAACGTCCTGACTTTC	CASSALTGANSGANVLTF
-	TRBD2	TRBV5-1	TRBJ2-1	TGCGCCAGCAGCCCCGGGACTAGCCGTTACAATGAGCAGTTCTTC	CASSPGTSRYNEQFF
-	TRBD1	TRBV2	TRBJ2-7	TGTGCCAGCAGTGATATACAGGGGAGCGAGCAGTACTTC	CASSDIQGSEQYF
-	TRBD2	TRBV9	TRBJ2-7	TGTGCCAGCAGCGTGGGACTAGCGGGAGGGGAACACCACGAGCAGTACTTC	CASSVGLAGGEHHEQYF
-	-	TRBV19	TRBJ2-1	TGTGCCAGTAAGTTACTACACGTCTCCTATGAGCAGTTCTTC	CASKLLHVSYEQFF
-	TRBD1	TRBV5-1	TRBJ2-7	TGCGCCAGCAGCCCGACAGGGGCTTCCCTCGAGCAGTACTTC	CASSPTGASLEQYF
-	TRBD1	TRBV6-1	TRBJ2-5	TGTGCCAGCAGTGACCAAACCCATCGGGCCAGGGGGGAGACCCAGTACTTC	CASSDQTHRARGETQYF
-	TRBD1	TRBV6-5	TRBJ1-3	TGTGCCAGCAGTTACGCGGAACAGGGGTCTGGAAACACCATATATTTT	CASSYAEQGSGNTIYF